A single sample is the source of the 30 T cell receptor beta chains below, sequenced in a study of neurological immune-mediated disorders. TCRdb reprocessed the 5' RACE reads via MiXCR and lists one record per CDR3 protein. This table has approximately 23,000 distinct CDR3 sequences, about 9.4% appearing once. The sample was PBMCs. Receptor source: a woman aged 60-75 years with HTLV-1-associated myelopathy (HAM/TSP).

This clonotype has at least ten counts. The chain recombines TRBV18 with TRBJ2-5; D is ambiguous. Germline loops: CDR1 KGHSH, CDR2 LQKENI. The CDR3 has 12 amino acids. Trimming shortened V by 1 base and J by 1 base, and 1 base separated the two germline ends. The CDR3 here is CASSPLQETQYF. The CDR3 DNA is TGTGCCAGCTCACCACTCCAAGAGACCCAGTACTTC.

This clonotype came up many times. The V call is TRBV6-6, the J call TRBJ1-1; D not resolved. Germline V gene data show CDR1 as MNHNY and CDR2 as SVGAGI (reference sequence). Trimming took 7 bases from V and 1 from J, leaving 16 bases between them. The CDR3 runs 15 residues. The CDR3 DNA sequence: TGTGCCAGCATCGAACCGGGAAGGTGGAACACTGAAGCTTTCTTT. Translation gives CASIEPGRWNTEAFF.

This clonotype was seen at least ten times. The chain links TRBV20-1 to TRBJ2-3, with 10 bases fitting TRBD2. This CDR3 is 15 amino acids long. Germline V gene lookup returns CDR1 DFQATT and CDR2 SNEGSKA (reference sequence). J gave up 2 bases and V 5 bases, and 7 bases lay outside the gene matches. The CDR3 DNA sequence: TGCAGTGCTCCTAAGCGGGGGGGCTTCACAGATACGCAGTATTTT. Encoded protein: CSAPKRGGFTDTQYF.

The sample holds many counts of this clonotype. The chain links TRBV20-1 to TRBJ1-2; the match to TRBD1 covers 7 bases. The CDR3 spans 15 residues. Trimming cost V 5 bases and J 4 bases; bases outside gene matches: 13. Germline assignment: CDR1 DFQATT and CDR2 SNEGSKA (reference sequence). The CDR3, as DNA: TGCAGTGCTGTGGGACAGACCCTATATCTCTATGGCTACACCTTC. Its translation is CSAVGQTLYLYGYTF.

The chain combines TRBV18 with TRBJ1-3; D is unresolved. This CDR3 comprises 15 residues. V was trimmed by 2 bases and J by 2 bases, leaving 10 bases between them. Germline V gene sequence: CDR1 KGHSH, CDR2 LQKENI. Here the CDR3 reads CASSPDRAAGNTIYF. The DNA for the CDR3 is TGTGCCAGCTCACCAGACCGGGCTGCTGGAAACACCATATATTTT.

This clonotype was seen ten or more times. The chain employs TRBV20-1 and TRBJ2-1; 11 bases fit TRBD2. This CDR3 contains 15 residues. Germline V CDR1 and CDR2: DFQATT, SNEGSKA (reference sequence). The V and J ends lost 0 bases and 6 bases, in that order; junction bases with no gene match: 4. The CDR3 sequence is CSARDTSGGFNEQFF. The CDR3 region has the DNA TGCAGTGCTAGAGATACTAGCGGGGGATTCAATGAGCAGTTCTTC.

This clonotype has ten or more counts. CDR3 in DNA: TGCAGTGCTAAGGCTAGAACACTCTCCTACGAGCAGTACTTC. It specifies CSAKARTLSYEQYF. The rearrangement uses TRBV20-1 and TRBJ2-7, with D uncertain. V lost 4 bases and J 0 bases, leaving 13 bases between the germline ends. Germline V gene lookup returns CDR1 DFQATT and CDR2 SNEGSKA (reference sequence). CDR3 length: 14 amino acids.

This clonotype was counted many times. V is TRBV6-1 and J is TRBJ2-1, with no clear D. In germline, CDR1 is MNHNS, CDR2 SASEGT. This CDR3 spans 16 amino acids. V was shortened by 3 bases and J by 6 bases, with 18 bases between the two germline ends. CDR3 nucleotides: TGTGCCAGCAGTGAGGGTGGGTTTAATAATCCCAATGAGCAGTTCTTC. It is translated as CASSEGGFNNPNEQFF.

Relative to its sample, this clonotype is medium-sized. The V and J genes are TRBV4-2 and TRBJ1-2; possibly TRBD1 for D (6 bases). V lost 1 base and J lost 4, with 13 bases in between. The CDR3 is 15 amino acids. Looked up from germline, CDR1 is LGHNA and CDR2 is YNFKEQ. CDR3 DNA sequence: TGTGCCAGCAGCCAAGTATCACAGGGCGCCTATGGCTACACCTTC. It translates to CASSQVSQGAYGYTF.

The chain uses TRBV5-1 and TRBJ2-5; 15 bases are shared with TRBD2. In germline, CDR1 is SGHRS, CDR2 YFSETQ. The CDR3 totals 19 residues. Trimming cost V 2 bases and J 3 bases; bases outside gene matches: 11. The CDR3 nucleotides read TGCGCCAGCAGCTTATCCGGGACTAGCGGGGGGTTTTCTAAAGAGACCCAGTACTTC. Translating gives CASSLSGTSGGFSKETQYF.

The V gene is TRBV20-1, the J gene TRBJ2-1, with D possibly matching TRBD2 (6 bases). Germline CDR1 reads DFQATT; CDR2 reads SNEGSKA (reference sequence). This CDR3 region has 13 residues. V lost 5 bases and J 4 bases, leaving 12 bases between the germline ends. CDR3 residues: CSAGLGGYNEQFF. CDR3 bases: TGCAGTGCTGGCCTCGGGGGATACAATGAGCAGTTCTTC.

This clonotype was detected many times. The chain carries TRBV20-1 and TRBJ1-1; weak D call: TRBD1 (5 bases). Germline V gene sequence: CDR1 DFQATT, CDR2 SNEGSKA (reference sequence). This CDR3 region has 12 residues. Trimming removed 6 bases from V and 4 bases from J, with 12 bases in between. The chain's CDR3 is CSAKNRFTEAFF. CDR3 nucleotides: TGCAGTGCAAAGAACAGGTTCACTGAAGCTTTCTTT.

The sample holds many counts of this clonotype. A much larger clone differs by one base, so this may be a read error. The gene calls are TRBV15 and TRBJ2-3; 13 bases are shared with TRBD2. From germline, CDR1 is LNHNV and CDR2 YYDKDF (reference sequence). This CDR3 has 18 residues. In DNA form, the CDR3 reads TGTGCCACCAGCAGAGACCTCCCGGGACTAGCGGGGCAAGATATGCAGTATTTT. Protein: CATSRDLPGLAGQDMQYF.

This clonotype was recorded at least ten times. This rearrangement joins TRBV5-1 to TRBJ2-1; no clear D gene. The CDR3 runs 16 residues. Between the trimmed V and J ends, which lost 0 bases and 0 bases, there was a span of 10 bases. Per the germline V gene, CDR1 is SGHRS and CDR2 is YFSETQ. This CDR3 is CASSLAGRSSYNEQFF. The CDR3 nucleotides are TGCGCCAGCAGCTTGGCCGGACGGAGCTCCTACAATGAGCAGTTCTTC.

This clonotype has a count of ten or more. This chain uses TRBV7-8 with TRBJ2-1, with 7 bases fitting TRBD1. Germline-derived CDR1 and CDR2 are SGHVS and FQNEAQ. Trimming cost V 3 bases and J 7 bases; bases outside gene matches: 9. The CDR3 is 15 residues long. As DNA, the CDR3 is TGTGCCAGCAGCTTCCGGGACAGCCGAAATAATGAGCAGTTCTTC. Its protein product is CASSFRDSRNNEQFF.

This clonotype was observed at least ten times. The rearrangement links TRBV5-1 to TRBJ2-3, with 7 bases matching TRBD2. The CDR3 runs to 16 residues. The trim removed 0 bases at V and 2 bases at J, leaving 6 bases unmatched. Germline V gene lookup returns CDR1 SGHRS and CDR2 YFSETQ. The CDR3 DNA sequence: TGCGCCAGCAGCTTGGATCGCGGGGGAGACACAGATACGCAGTATTTT. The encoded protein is CASSLDRGGDTDTQYF.

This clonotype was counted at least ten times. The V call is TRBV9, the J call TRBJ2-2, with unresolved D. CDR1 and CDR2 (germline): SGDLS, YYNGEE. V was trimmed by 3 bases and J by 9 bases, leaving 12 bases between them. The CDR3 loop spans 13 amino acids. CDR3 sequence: CASSGRPGRELFF. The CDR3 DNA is TGTGCCAGCAGCGGACGGCCTGGTAGGGAGCTGTTTTTT.

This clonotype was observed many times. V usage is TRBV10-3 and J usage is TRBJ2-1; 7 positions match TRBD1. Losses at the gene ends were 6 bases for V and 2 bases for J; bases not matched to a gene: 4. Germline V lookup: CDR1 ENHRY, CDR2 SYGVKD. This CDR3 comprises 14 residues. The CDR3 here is CAISNRGPYNEQFF. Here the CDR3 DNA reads TGTGCCATCAGCAACAGGGGACCCTACAATGAGCAGTTCTTC.

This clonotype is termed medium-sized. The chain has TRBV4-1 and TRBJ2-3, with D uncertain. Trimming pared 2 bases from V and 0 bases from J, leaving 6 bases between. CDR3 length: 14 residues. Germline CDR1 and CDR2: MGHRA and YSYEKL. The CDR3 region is CASSQLGSTDTQYF. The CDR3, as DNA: TGCGCCAGCAGCCAACTTGGGAGCACAGATACGCAGTATTTT.

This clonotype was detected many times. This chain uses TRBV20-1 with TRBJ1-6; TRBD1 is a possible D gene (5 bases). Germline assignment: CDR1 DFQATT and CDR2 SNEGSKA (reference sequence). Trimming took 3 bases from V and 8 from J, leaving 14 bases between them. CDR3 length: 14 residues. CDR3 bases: TGCAGTGCTAGGGGGGACGTTGGGCATTCACCCCTCCACTTT. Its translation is CSARGDVGHSPLHF.

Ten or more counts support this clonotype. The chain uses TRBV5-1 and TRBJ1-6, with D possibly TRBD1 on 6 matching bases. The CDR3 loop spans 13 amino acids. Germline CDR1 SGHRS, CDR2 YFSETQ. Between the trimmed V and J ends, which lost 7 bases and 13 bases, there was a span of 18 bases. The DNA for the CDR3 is TGCGCCAGCCGTCCGGGACATTCATACCCCCTCCACTTT. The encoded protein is CASRPGHSYPLHF.

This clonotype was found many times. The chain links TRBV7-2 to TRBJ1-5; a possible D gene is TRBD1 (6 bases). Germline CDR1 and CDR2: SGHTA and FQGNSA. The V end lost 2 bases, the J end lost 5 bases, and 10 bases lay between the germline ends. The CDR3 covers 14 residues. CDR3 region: CASSLRGVDQPQHF. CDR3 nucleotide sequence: TGTGCCAGCAGCTTAAGGGGGGTTGATCAGCCCCAGCATTTT.

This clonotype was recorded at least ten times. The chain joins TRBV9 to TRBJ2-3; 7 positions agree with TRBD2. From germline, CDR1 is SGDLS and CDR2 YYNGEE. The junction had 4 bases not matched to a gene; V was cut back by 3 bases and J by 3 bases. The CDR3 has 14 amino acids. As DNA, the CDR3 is TGTGCCAGCAGCGCTCGGGGGGATACAGATACGCAGTATTTT. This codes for CASSARGDTDTQYF.

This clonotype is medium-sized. The CDR3 coding sequence is TGTGCCAGCAGTTGGCGTGGTAACAATGAGCAGTTCTTC. This gives the protein CASSWRGNNEQFF. The genes are TRBV6-5 and TRBJ2-1; no firm D call. Trimming stripped 4 bases from V and 5 bases from J, with 9 bases between. This CDR3 has 13 residues. CDR1 is MNHEY, CDR2 SVGAGI, per germline.

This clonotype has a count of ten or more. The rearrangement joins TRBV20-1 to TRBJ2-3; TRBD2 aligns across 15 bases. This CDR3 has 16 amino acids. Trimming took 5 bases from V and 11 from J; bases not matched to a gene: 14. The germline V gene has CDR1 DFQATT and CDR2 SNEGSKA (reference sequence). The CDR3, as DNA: TGCAGTGCTGCCATCCCGGGACTAGCGGGGGGAGGATGGCAGTATTTT. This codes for CSAAIPGLAGGGWQYF.

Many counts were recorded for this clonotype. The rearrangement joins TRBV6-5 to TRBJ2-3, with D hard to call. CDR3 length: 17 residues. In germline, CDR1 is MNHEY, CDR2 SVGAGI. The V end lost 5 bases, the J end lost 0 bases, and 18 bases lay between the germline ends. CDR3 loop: CASSPFLGHSSTDTQYF. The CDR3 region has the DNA TGTGCCAGCAGTCCCTTCTTGGGTCACTCTAGCACAGATACGCAGTATTTT.

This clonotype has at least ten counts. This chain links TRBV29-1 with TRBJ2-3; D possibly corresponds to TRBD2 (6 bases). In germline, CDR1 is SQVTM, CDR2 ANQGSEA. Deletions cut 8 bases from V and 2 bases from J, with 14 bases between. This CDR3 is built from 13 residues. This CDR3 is CSFRGIITDTQYF. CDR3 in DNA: TGCAGCTTCCGCGGGATTATCACAGATACGCAGTATTTT.

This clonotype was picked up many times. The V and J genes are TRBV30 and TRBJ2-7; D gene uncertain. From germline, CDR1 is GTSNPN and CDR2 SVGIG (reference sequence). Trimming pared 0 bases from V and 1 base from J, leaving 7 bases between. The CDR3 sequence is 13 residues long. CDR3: CAWSVKVSYEQYF. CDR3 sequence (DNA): TGTGCCTGGAGTGTAAAGGTATCCTACGAGCAGTACTTC.

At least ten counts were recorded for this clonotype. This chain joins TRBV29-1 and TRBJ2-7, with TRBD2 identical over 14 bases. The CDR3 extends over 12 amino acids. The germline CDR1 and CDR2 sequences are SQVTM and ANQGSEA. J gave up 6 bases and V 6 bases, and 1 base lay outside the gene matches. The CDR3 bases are TGCAGCGTGGGGACTAGCGGGGGCGAGCAGTACTTC. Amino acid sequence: CSVGTSGGEQYF.

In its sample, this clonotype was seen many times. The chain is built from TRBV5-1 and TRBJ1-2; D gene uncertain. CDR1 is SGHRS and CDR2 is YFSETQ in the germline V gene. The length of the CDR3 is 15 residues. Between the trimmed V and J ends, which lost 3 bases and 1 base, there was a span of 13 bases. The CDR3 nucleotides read TGCGCCAGCAGCTCTAGGACGGATCTTAACTATGGCTACACCTTC. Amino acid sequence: CASSSRTDLNYGYTF.